The rows below give T cell receptor beta chains drawn from one sample of a study of T-cell memory formation after mild COVID-19. In TCRdb, the 5' RACE reads were re-called with MiXCR into one record per CDR3 protein. The sample consists of some 330,000 distinct CDR3 sequences, around a fifth of them appearing once. Sequenced: PBMCs or a T cell subset sorted from them (not recorded which). The source of these receptors is an adult woman who had mild COVID-19 (a few samples of this study predate the infection). Cell type and time point are not known. Each CDR3 is given with its conserved first and last residue. A D gene is named only where the DNA matches it firmly. Expanded clones are given a class, and other clones once, few, many or no size at all.

V,D,size,J,CDR3,DNA
TRBV7-3,TRBD2,NA,TRBJ2-1,CASSSEAGATFNEQFF,TGTGCCAGCAGCTCCGAAGCGGGAGCCACTTTCAATGAGCAGTTCTTC
TRBV9,TRBD2,many,TRBJ2-1,CASSVAGLAEYNEQFF,TGTGCCAGCAGCGTAGCGGGCCTAGCGGAGTACAATGAGCAGTTCTTC
TRBV5-1,NA,NA,TRBJ1-1,CASSPGNMNTEAFF,TGCGCCAGCAGCCCCGGGAACATGAACACTGAAGCTTTCTTT
TRBV5-1,NA,few,TRBJ1-1,CASSLGGNPTEAFF,TGCGCCAGCAGCTTGGGGGGGAATCCCACTGAAGCTTTCTTT
TRBV7-3,NA,NA,TRBJ2-7,CASSSGYGAHEQYF,TGTGCCAGCAGCTCCGGTTACGGGGCCCATGAGCAGTACTTC
TRBV12-3/TRBV12-4,TRBD2,few,TRBJ2-1,CASSGLAGRFNEQFF,TGTGCCAGCAGCGGACTAGCGGGACGTTTCAATGAGCAGTTCTTC
TRBV2,TRBD1,NA,TRBJ1-2,CASSPGQGVRGYTF,TGTGCCAGCAGTCCGGGACAGGGGGTGCGGGGCTACACCTTC
TRBV18,NA,once,TRBJ2-5,CASSPPTPATGQETQYF,TGTGCCAGCTCACCGCCGACCCCTGCCACAGGCCAAGAGACCCAGTACTTC
TRBV7-3,NA,NA,TRBJ1-1,CASSLLRAGTEAFF,TGTGCCAGCAGCTTATTACGGGCAGGGACTGAAGCTTTCTTT
TRBV29-1,NA,few,TRBJ2-5,CSDVVQETQYF,TGCAGCGATGTCGTCCAAGAGACCCAGTACTTC
TRBV5-5,NA,NA,TRBJ1-2,CASSLATDNYGYTF,TGTGCCAGCAGCTTGGCGACTGATAACTATGGCTACACCTTC
TRBV3-1,NA,NA,TRBJ1-1,CASSRRSGRMNTEAFF,TGTGCCAGCAGCCGAAGATCGGGACGGATGAACACTGAAGCTTTCTTT
TRBV4-1,NA,few,TRBJ1-6,CASSAQRWWGPLGQQNSPLHF,TGCGCCAGCAGCGCTCAAAGATGGTGGGGTCCATTAGGACAGCAGAATTCACCCCTCCACTTT
TRBV7-9,NA,few,TRBJ1-4,CASSRRQATNEKLFF,TGTGCCAGCAGCCGGAGACAAGCAACTAATGAAAAACTGTTTTTT
TRBV9,NA,few,TRBJ2-1,CASSTLDRYNEQFF,TGTGCCAGCAGCACGTTGGACAGATACAATGAGCAGTTCTTC
TRBV24-1,TRBD2,NA,TRBJ2-6,CATSDSSRGGFGANVLTF,TGTGCCACCAGTGATTCTTCGCGGGGGGGCTTTGGGGCCAACGTCCTGACTTTC
TRBV5-1,NA,few,TRBJ2-3,CASSLADRRRTDTQYF,TGCGCCAGCAGCTTGGCCGACAGGCGACGCACAGATACGCAGTATTTT
TRBV12-3/TRBV12-4,NA,NA,TRBJ1-6,CASSGGTHNSPLHF,TGTGCCAGCAGTGGGGGCACCCATAATTCACCCCTCCACTTT
TRBV12-3/TRBV12-4,TRBD1,NA,TRBJ2-7,CASSFPGQSSYEQYF,TGTGCCAGCAGTTTCCCGGGACAGAGCTCCTACGAGCAGTACTTC
TRBV4-1,TRBD1,NA,TRBJ2-7,CASSQWGTGTAYEQYF,TGCGCCAGCAGCCAATGGGGGACAGGGACGGCCTACGAGCAGTACTTC
TRBV5-1,TRBD1,NA,TRBJ1-4,CASRKDRAKEKLFF,TGCGCCAGCAGAAAGGACAGGGCCAAAGAAAAACTGTTTTTT
TRBV6-5,TRBD1,few,TRBJ1-6,CASSFGQAVSPLHF,TGTGCCAGCAGCTTTGGACAGGCTGTTTCACCCCTCCACTTT
TRBV18,NA,NA,TRBJ2-7,CASSPVDRWSSYEQYF,TGTGCCAGCTCACCAGTGGACCGTTGGTCCTCCTACGAGCAGTACTTC
TRBV29-1,NA,few,TRBJ2-7,CSVEIPVGEIVGRSIGEQYF,TGCAGCGTTGAAATCCCCGTGGGTGAAATCGTGGGAAGGTCTATAGGCGAGCAGTACTTC
TRBV5-1,NA,few,TRBJ2-7,CASSLDKSYEQYF,TGCGCCAGCAGCTTGGATAAGTCCTACGAGCAGTACTTC
TRBV4-1,NA,few,TRBJ2-3,CASSQGYPGAADTQYF,TGCGCCAGCAGCCAAGGTTATCCGGGGGCGGCAGATACGCAGTATTTT
TRBV6-6,TRBD2,NA,TRBJ2-3,CASSYPGLAGRSDTQYF,TGTGCCAGCAGTTATCCGGGACTAGCGGGCAGATCAGATACGCAGTATTTT
TRBV21-1,NA,NA,TRBJ2-7,CASPQREGRNEQYF,TGTGCCAGTCCCCAGCGGGAGGGCCGTAACGAGCAGTACTTC
TRBV7-2,NA,NA,TRBJ2-5,CASSLGAGVQETQYF,TGTGCCAGCAGCTTAGGAGCTGGGGTCCAAGAGACCCAGTACTTC
TRBV7-3,NA,NA,TRBJ2-2,CASSLHGELFF,TGTGCCAGCAGCTTACACGGGGAGCTGTTTTTT
TRBV7-2,NA,few,TRBJ2-3,CASSLARGTDTQYF,TGTGCCAGCAGCTTAGCGCGGGGCACAGATACGCAGTATTTT
TRBV6-6,NA,NA,TRBJ2-1,CASSYSRAYNEQFF,TGTGCCAGCAGTTACTCGAGGGCATACAATGAGCAGTTCTTC
TRBV5-6,NA,NA,TRBJ1-1,CASNPRSGLGEAFF,TGTGCCAGCAACCCCCGGTCGGGTTTAGGTGAAGCTTTCTTT
TRBV2,TRBD2,NA,TRBJ2-7,CASSNGLAGVLGEQYF,TGTGCCAGCAGTAACGGGCTAGCGGGAGTTTTGGGCGAGCAGTACTTC
TRBV10-3,NA,NA,TRBJ1-1,CAIGGGTEAFF,TGTGCCATCGGCGGGGGCACTGAAGCTTTCTTT
TRBV7-2,NA,NA,TRBJ1-6,CASSDPSGANSPLHF,TGTGCCAGCAGCGATCCCTCGGGGGCGAATTCACCCCTCCACTTT
TRBV6-1,NA,NA,TRBJ2-6,CASSGLGGGANVLTF,TGTGCCAGTTCAGGGCTGGGCGGTGGGGCCAACGTCCTGACTTTC
TRBV29-1,TRBD1,NA,TRBJ2-2,CSVDRRDTGELFF,TGCAGCGTGGACAGGCGCGACACCGGGGAGCTGTTTTTT
TRBV24-1,NA,few,TRBJ2-2,CATSDPGMSTGELFF,TGTGCCACCAGTGATCCTGGGATGAGCACCGGGGAGCTGTTTTTT
TRBV5-1,TRBD1,few,TRBJ2-2,CASSTGQRNTGELFF,TGCGCCAGCAGCACGGGACAGAGAAACACCGGGGAGCTGTTTTTT
TRBV6-5,TRBD2,NA,TRBJ2-7,CASTNRLGTNEQYF,TGTGCCAGCACCAACCGACTGGGGACTAACGAGCAGTACTTC
TRBV4-1,NA,NA,TRBJ2-3,CASSQVFHTPDTQYF,TGCGCCAGCAGCCAAGTTTTCCATACTCCAGATACGCAGTATTTT
TRBV20-1,TRBD2,NA,TRBJ2-3,CSASSVGGRADTQYF,TGCAGTGCTAGTAGCGTAGGTGGGAGGGCAGATACGCAGTATTTT
TRBV19,TRBD2,few,TRBJ2-3,CASSPTPGLAADTQYF,TGTGCCAGTAGTCCAACCCCGGGACTAGCCGCAGATACGCAGTATTTT
TRBV7-9,NA,NA,TRBJ2-2,CASSPRPAGELFF,TGTGCCAGCAGCCCACGGCCGGCCGGGGAGCTGTTTTTT
TRBV7-3,NA,NA,TRBJ2-3,CASSHVGGWTDTQYF,TGTGCCAGCAGTCATGTAGGGGGGTGGACAGATACGCAGTATTTT
TRBV5-4,NA,few,TRBJ1-2,CASSLGGGSWRGGYTF,TGTGCCAGCAGCTTGGGCGGCGGATCATGGAGGGGAGGCTACACCTTC
TRBV11-1,TRBD2,NA,TRBJ2-1,CASSTGTSGNEQFF,TGTGCCAGCAGCACCGGGACTAGCGGCAATGAGCAGTTCTTC
TRBV19,NA,NA,TRBJ2-2,CASSMGTGTGELFF,TGTGCCAGTAGTATGGGAACAGGGACCGGGGAGCTGTTTTTT
TRBV15,NA,once,TRBJ2-7,CATSRDQSSYEQYF,TGTGCCACCAGCAGAGACCAAAGCTCCTACGAGCAGTACTTC
TRBV7-2,NA,few,TRBJ1-5,CASNPGGGSNQPQHF,TGTGCCAGCAACCCGGGGGGGGGTAGCAATCAGCCCCAGCATTTT
TRBV5-4,NA,few,TRBJ1-4,CASSQQGRGNEKLFF,TGTGCCAGCAGCCAACAGGGACGTGGGAATGAAAAACTGTTTTTT
TRBV18,NA,NA,TRBJ1-1,CASSPTNVRVTEAFF,TGTGCCAGCTCACCAACGAACGTACGGGTTACTGAAGCTTTCTTT
TRBV16,TRBD2,NA,TRBJ2-5,CASSQSGLAEETQYF,TGTGCCAGCAGCCAATCGGGACTAGCGGAAGAGACCCAGTACTTC
TRBV7-2,NA,few,TRBJ1-3,CASSLDSLNSGNTIYF,TGTGCCAGCAGCTTAGACAGCCTCAACTCTGGAAACACCATATATTTT